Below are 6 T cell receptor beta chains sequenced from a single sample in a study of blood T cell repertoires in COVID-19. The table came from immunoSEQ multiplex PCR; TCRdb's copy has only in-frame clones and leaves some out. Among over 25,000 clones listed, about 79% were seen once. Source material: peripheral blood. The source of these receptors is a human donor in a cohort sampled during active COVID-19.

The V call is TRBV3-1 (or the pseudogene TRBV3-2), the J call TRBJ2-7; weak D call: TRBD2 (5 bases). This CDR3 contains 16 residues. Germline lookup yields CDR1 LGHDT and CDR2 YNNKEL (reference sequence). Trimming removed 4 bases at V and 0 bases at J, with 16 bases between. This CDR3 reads CASSRQATRLSYEQYF. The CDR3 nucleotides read TGTGCCAGCAGCCGTCAGGCCACTAGGCTCTCCTACGAGCAGTACTTC.

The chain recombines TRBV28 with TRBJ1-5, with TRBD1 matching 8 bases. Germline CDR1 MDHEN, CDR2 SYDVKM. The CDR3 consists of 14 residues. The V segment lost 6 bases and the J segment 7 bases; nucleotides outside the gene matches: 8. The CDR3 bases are TGTGCCAGCAGCCGAACAGGGGGGAGGCAGCCCCAGCATTTT. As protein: CASSRTGGRQPQHF.

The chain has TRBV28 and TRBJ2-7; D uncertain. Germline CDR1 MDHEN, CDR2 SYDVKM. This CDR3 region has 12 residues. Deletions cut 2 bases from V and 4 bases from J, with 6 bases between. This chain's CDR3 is CASSLPGYEQYF. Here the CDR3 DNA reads TGTGCCAGCAGTTTACCCGGGTACGAGCAGTACTTC.

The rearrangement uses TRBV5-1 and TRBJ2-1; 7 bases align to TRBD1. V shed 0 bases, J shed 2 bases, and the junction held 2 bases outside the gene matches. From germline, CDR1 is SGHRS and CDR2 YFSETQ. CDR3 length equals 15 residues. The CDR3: CASSLEGTAYNEQFF. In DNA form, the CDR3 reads TGCGCCAGCAGCTTGGAAGGGACAGCCTACAATGAGCAGTTCTTC.

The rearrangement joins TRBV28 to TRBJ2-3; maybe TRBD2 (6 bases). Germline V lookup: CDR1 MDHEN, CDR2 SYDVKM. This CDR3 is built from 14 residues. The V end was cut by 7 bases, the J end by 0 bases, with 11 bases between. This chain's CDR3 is CASIPGTSTDTQYF. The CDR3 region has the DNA TGTGCCAGCATACCCGGGACTAGCACAGATACGCAGTATTTT.

CDR3 bases: TGCAGCGCCACGGGACAGGGCTCCTACGAGCAGTACTTC. It translates to CSATGQGSYEQYF. This chain links TRBV29-1 with TRBJ2-7; 9 bases are a match to TRBD1. There are 13 residues in the CDR3. The germline gives CDR1 SQVTM, CDR2 ANQGSEA. V trimming: 7 bases; J trimming: 0 bases; junction bases outside the gene matches: 4.